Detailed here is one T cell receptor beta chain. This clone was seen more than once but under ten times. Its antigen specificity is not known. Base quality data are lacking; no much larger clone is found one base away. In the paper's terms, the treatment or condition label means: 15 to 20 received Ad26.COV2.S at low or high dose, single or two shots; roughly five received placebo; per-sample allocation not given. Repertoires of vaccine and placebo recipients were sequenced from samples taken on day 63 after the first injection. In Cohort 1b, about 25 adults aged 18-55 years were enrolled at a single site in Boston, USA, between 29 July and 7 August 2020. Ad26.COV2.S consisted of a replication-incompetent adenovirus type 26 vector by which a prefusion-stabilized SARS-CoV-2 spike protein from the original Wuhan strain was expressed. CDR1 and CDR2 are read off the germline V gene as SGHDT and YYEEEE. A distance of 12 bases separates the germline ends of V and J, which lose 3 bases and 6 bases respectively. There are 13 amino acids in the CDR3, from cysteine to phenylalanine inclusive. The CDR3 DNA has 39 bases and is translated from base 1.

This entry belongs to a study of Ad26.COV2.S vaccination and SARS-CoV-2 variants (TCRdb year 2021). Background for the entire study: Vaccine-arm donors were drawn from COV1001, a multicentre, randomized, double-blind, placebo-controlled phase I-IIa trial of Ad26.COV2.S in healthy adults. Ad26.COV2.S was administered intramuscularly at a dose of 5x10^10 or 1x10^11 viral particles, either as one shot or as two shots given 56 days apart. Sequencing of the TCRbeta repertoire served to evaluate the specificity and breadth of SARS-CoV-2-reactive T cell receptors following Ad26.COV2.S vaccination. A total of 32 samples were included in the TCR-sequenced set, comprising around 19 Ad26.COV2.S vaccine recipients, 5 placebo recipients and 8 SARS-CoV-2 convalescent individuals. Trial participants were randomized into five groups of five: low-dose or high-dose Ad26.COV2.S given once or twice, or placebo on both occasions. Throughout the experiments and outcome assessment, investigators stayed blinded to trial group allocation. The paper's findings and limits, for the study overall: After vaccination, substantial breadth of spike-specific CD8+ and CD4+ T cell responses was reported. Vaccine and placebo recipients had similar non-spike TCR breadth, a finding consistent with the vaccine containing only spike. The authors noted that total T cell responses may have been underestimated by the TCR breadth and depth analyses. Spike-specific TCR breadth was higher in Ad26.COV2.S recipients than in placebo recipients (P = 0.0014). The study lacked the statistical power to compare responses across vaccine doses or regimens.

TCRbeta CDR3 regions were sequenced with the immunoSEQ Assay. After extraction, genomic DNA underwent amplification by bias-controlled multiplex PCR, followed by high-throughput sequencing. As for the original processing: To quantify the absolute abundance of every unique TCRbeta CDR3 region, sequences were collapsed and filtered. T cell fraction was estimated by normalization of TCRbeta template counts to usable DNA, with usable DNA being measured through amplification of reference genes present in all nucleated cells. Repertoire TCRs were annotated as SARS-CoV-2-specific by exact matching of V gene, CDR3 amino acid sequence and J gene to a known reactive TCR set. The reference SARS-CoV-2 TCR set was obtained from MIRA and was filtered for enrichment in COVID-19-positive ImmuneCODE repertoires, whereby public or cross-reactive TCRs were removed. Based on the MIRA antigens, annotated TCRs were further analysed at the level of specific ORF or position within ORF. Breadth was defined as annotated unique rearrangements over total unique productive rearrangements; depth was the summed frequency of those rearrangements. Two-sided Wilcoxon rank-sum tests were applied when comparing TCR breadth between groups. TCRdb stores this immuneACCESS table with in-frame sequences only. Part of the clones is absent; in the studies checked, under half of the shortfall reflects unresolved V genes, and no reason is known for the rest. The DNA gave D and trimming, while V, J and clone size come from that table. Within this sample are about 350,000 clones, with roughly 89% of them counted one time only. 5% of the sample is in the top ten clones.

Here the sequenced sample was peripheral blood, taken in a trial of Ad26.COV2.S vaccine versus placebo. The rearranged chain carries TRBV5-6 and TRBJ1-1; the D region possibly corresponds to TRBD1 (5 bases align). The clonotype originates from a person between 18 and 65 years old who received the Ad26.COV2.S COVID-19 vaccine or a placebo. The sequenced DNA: TGTGCCAGCAGCTCCCACGGGGGGTCTGAAGCTTTCTTT. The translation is CASSSHGGSEAFF.